The sample holds many counts of the clone carrying this T cell receptor (beta chain). CDR3 length: 13 amino acids. The V and J ends lost 6 bases and 4 bases respectively, with 12 bases between them. CDR1 and CDR2 (germline): MNHEY, SVGEGT. This sample stems from a study of spatial heterogeneity in lung cancer. Across the study: Beta-chain sequences consistently outnumbered alpha-chain sequences in detection.

Noted time point: sample taken at primary tumor resection. The 70 or so donors had untreated early-stage non-small cell lung cancer. TCRs were sequenced from unsorted whole RNA of tumor, nontumor lung or PBMC. Each molecule of TCR cDNA was tagged with one unique molecular identifier. MiXCR, applied by TCRdb to the 5' RACE reads, yields one record per CDR3 protein. Found here are some 13,000 distinct CDR3 sequences, about 3.8% of them singletons; the top ten hold around 43%. The origin of this receptor is a male donor with early-stage non-small cell lung cancer. This specimen consisted of PBMCs, obtained at surgery. The chain carries TRBV6-2 or TRBV6-3 and TRBJ1-1; possible D gene TRBD1, 6 bases. CDR3 amino acids: CASRREQGTEAFF. In DNA, the CDR3 is TGTGCCAGCAGGAGGGAACAGGGCACTGAAGCTTTCTTT.